This is a list of T cell receptor beta chains from one sample in a study of cytomegalovirus exposure and HLA in healthy donors. Produced via immunoSEQ multiplex PCR; TCRdb's table is partial and in-frame only. Across about 160,000 clones, the top ten clones capture approximately 2.3% of the sample. Sequencing input: PBMCs. These receptors were collected from a man younger than 45 in good health and CMV-seronegative. CDR3s include the opening cysteine and the closing phenylalanine or tryptophan. The D gene is left open where the match is weak.

CDR3: CASRSTGGGTEAFF
DNA: TGTGCCAGCAGATCTACAGGGGGCGGAACTGAAGCTTTCTTT
V: TRBV5-6
J: TRBJ1-1
D: TRBD1

CDR3: CASSVGQMSSGNTIYF
DNA: TGTGCCAGCAGCGTGGGACAGATGAGCTCTGGAAACACCATATATTTT
V: TRBV7-8
J: TRBJ1-3
D: TRBD1

CDR3: CASSTGNSGNTIYF
DNA: TGTGCCAGCAGTACAGGTAACTCTGGAAACACCATATATTTT
V: TRBV6-1
J: TRBJ1-3
D: -

CDR3: CASSPRTGVGTEAFF
DNA: TGTGCCAGCAGCCCTCGCACCGGGGTAGGCACTGAAGCTTTCTTT
V: TRBV5-5
J: TRBJ1-1
D: -

CDR3: CASSHPFWREDPEAFF
DNA: TGCGCCAGCAGCCACCCTTTTTGGAGGGAAGACCCTGAAGCTTTCTTT
V: TRBV4-1
J: TRBJ1-1
D: -

CDR3: CASNTDRGIGEKLFF
DNA: TGTGCCAGTAACACGGACAGGGGTATCGGAGAAAAACTGTTTTTT
V: TRBV19
J: TRBJ1-4
D: TRBD1

CDR3: CASTRLARGGTDTQYF
DNA: TGTGCCAGCACCCGACTAGCCCGAGGGGGCACAGATACGCAGTATTTT
V: TRBV7-2
J: TRBJ2-3
D: TRBD2

CDR3: CASSWDREVATQYF
DNA: TGTGCCAGCAGTTGGGACAGGGAAGTCGCGACCCAGTACTTC
V: TRBV6-5
J: TRBJ2-5
D: TRBD1

CDR3: CASSQHPDSSSYNEQFF
DNA: TGCGCCAGCAGCCAACACCCGGACAGTAGCTCCTACAATGAGCAGTTCTTC
V: TRBV4-1
J: TRBJ2-1
D: -

CDR3: CASSAGGTDTQYF
DNA: TGTGCCAGTAGTGCAGGGGGGACAGATACGCAGTATTTT
V: TRBV19
J: TRBJ2-3
D: -

CDR3: CATSGAAGAVGGELFF
DNA: TGTGCCACGTCGGGTGCTGCGGGAGCTGTAGGCGGGGAGCTGTTTTTT
V: TRBV19
J: TRBJ2-2
D: TRBD2

CDR3: CASSFANRDRPYEQYF
DNA: TGCGCCAGCAGCTTCGCCAACCGGGACAGACCCTACGAGCAGTACTTC
V: TRBV5-1
J: TRBJ2-7
D: TRBD1

CDR3: CASSGSGASTDTQYF
DNA: TGCGCCAGCAGTGGTAGCGGGGCCTCCACAGATACGCAGTATTTT
V: TRBV10-2
J: TRBJ2-3
D: TRBD2

CDR3: CASSLVAGGGAQYF
DNA: TGTGCCAGCAGCTTGGTGGCGGGAGGTGGTGCGCAGTATTTT
V: TRBV5-6
J: TRBJ2-3
D: TRBD2

CDR3: CASSPEGGTDTQYF
DNA: TGTGCCAGCTCACCAGAGGGGGGCACAGATACGCAGTATTTT
V: TRBV18
J: TRBJ2-3
D: -

CDR3: CASSAITGSGEKLFF
DNA: TGTGCCAGTAGTGCTATTACAGGGTCGGGCGAAAAACTGTTTTTT
V: TRBV19
J: TRBJ1-4
D: -

CDR3: CASSQIASTNTGELFF
DNA: TGCGCCAGCAGCCAAATAGCGAGCACGAACACCGGGGAGCTGTTTTTT
V: TRBV4-1
J: TRBJ2-2
D: -

CDR3: CASQSRVVDTQYF
DNA: TGCGCCAGCCAATCCAGGGTAGTAGATACGCAGTATTTT
V: TRBV10-1
J: TRBJ2-3
D: -

CDR3: CASSLTSTVRTEAFF
DNA: TGTGCCAGCAGTTTAACCTCGACAGTGAGGACTGAAGCTTTCTTT
V: TRBV28
J: TRBJ1-1
D: -

CDR3: CASSLDGTAFTGELFF
DNA: TGTGCCAGCAGCCTGGACGGGACAGCATTCACCGGGGAGCTGTTTTTT
V: TRBV5-5
J: TRBJ2-2
D: TRBD1

CDR3: CASSMTRGQGLSPYEQYF
DNA: TGTGCCAGCAGCATGACGAGGGGACAGGGTTTGTCTCCCTACGAGCAGTACTTC
V: TRBV25-1
J: TRBJ2-7
D: TRBD1

CDR3: CASSLRREGGREQYF
DNA: TGTGCCAGCAGCTTGCGGCGGGAGGGGGGGCGCGAGCAGTACTTC
V: TRBV5-4
J: TRBJ2-7
D: TRBD2

CDR3: CAISGKTSAPSTDTQYF
DNA: TGTGCCATCAGCGGTAAGACTAGCGCCCCTAGCACAGATACGCAGTATTTT
V: TRBV10-3
J: TRBJ2-3
D: TRBD2

CDR3: CASSLSAGGSFTGELFF
DNA: TGTGCCAGCAGCTTATCGGCAGGGGGAAGCTTCACCGGGGAGCTGTTTTTT
V: TRBV7-9
J: TRBJ2-2
D: TRBD1

CDR3: CASRHQTGANVLTF
DNA: TGCGCCAGCAGGCACCAGACTGGGGCCAACGTCCTGACTTTC
V: TRBV5-1
J: TRBJ2-6
D: -

CDR3: CASSQGTAGANQPQHF
DNA: TGTGCCAGCTCGCAGGGGACGGCAGGGGCCAATCAGCCCCAGCATTTT
V: TRBV18
J: TRBJ1-5
D: -

CDR3: CASSVDGVGILEQFF
DNA: TGTGCCAGCAGCGTAGATGGCGTGGGCATCCTTGAGCAGTTCTTC
V: TRBV9
J: TRBJ2-1
D: -

CDR3: CSASYLTEAFF
DNA: TGCAGTGCTAGCTACTTAACTGAAGCTTTCTTT
V: TRBV20-1
J: TRBJ1-1
D: -

CDR3: CSVGRTLPGDNEQFF
DNA: TGCAGCGTTGGAAGGACCCTCCCGGGGGACAATGAGCAGTTCTTC
V: TRBV29-1
J: TRBJ2-1
D: -

CDR3: CASSLGFLGQGYEQYF
DNA: TGTGCCAGCAGCCTAGGGTTTTTGGGACAGGGATACGAGCAGTACTTC
V: TRBV11-2
J: TRBJ2-7
D: TRBD1

CDR3: CSVGDNGNTEAFF
DNA: TGCAGCGTTGGTGACAATGGGAACACTGAAGCTTTCTTT
V: TRBV29-1
J: TRBJ1-1
D: -

CDR3: CASSPVPLGQGIDTQYF
DNA: TGTGCCAGCAGCCCCGTCCCTCTGGGACAGGGAATAGATACGCAGTATTTT
V: TRBV9
J: TRBJ2-3
D: TRBD1

CDR3: CASSFQGVHTEAFF
DNA: TGTGCCAGCAGCTTTCAAGGGGTTCACACTGAAGCTTTCTTT
V: TRBV7-3
J: TRBJ1-1
D: -

CDR3: CAISFGLPKTGNTIYF
DNA: TGTGCCATCAGTTTCGGACTCCCCAAGACAGGAAACACCATATATTTT
V: TRBV10-3
J: TRBJ1-3
D: -

CDR3: CASSSPSGSNEQFF
DNA: TGTGCCAGCAGCTCGCCTAGCGGGAGCAATGAGCAGTTCTTC
V: TRBV7-3
J: TRBJ2-1
D: TRBD2

CDR3: CASSQGTGLSTDTQYF
DNA: TGCGCCAGCAGCCAAGGAACGGGACTAAGCACAGATACGCAGTATTTT
V: TRBV4-3
J: TRBJ2-3
D: TRBD2

CDR3: CASRVTGTGDQPQHF
DNA: TGTGCCAGCAGAGTTACCGGGACAGGGGATCAGCCCCAGCATTTT
V: TRBV6-5
J: TRBJ1-5
D: TRBD1

CDR3: CASSHWTEGNTEAFF
DNA: TGTGCCAGCAGTCACTGGACAGAAGGGAACACTGAAGCTTTCTTT
V: TRBV6-6
J: TRBJ1-1
D: -

CDR3: CASSYRTGGGSPLHF
DNA: TGTGCCAGCAGCTATCGGACAGGGGGCGGTTCACCCCTCCACTTT
V: TRBV9
J: TRBJ1-6
D: TRBD1

CDR3: CASSLEASGRRATGELFF
DNA: TGCGCCAGCAGCTTGGAGGCTAGCGGGAGGCGTGCCACCGGGGAGCTGTTTTTT
V: TRBV5-1
J: TRBJ2-2
D: TRBD2